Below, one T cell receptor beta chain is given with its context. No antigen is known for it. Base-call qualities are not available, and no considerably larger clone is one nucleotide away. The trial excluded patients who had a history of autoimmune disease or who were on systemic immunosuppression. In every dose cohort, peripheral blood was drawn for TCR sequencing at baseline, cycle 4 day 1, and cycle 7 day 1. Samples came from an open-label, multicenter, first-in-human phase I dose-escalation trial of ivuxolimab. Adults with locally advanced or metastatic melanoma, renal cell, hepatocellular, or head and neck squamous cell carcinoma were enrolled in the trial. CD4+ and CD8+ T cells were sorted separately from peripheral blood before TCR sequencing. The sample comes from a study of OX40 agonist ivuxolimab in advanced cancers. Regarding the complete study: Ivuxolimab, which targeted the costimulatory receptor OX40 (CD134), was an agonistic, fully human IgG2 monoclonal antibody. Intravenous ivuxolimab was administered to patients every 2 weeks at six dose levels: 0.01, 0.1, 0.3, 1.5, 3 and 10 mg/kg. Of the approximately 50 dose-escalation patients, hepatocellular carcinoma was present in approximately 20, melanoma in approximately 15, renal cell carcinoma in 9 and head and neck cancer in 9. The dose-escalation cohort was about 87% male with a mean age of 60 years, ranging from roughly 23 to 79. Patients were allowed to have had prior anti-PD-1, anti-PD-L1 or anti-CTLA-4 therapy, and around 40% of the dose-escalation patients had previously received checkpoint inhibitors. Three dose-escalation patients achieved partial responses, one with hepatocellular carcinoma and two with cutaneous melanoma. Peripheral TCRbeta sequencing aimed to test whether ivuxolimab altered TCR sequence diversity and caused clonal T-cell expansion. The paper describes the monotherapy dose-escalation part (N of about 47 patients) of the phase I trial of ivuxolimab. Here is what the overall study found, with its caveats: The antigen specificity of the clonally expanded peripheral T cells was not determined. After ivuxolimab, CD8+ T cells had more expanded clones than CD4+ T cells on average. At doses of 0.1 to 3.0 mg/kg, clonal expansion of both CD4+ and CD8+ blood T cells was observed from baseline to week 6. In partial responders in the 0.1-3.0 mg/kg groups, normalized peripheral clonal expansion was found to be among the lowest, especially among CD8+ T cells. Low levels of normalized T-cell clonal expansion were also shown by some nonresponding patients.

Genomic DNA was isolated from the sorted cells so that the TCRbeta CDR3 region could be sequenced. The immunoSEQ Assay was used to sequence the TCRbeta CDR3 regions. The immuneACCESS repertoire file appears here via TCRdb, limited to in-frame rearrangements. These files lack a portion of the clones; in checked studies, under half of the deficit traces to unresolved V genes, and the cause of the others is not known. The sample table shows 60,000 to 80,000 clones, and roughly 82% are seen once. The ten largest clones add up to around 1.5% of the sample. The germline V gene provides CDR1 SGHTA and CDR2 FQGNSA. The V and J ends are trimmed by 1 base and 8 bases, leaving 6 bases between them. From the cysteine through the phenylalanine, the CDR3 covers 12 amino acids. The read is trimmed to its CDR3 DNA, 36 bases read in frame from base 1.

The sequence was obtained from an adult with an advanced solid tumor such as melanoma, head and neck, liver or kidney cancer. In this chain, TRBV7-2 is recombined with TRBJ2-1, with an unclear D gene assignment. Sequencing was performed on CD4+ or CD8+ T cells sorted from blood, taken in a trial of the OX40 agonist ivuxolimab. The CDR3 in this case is CASSLGGYEQFF. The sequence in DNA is TGTGCCAGCAGCTTAGGGGGATATGAGCAGTTCTTC.